This T cell receptor beta chain derives from a study of neurological immune-mediated disorders. Study-wide points: TCR-beta repertoires seemed private in all groups, with no expanded CDR3 amino acid sequences shared. One cluster of related CDR3 sequences contained, by phylogenetic grouping, the repertoires of 18 of 34 multiple sclerosis patients and formed a possible signature.

Ten or more counts support this clonotype. No antigen is known for it. TCRdb re-analysed the 5' RACE reads in MiXCR, keeping a single row per CDR3 protein. The sample consists of 85,000 to 100,000 distinct CDR3 sequences, around 3.3% of them appearing once. Germline-derived CDR1 and CDR2 are SGHTA and FQGNSA. CDR3 length: 17 amino acids. V gave up 6 bases and J gave up 0 bases; unmatched junction bases: 9. What was sequenced was PBMCs. The gene calls are TRBV7-2 and TRBJ2-2, with 8 bases identical to TRBD1. The clonotype was recovered from a woman aged 18-30 years with multiple sclerosis. CDR3 bases: TGTGCCAGCAGGCCAAGGACAGGGAATCCGAACACCGGGGAGCTGTTTTTT. Translated, it gives CASRPRTGNPNTGELFF.